Detailed here is one T cell receptor beta chain. What it recognizes is unknown. The time point was: sample taken at primary tumor resection. Whole RNA obtained from tumor, nontumor lung or frozen PBMC underwent sequencing without sorting. The sample belongs to a study of spatial heterogeneity in lung cancer. Overall study findings and caveats: Ubiquitous expanded tumor TCRs appeared in blood more at resection than follow-up.

Germline V gene sequence: CDR1 MNHNY, CDR2 SVGAGI (reference sequence). V was shortened by 6 bases and J by 5 bases, with 11 bases between the two germline ends. This CDR3 is 13 amino acids long. Individually, TCR cDNA molecules were each labelled with a unique molecular identifier. TCRdb called the 5' RACE reads again in MiXCR, with one record for every CDR3 protein. There are approximately 40,000 distinct CDR3 sequences in the sample; roughly 8% occur only once, and under 30% lies in the top ten. The chain joins TRBV6-6 to TRBJ2-1; D is ambiguous. The sequence came from a male donor with early-stage non-small cell lung cancer. The sample in question was PBMCs, obtained at surgery. The CDR3 region is CASREGGNNEQFF. The CDR3 DNA reads as TGTGCCAGCAGAGAAGGTGGTAACAATGAGCAGTTCTTC.